A single sample is the source of the 31 T cell receptor beta chains below, sequenced in a study of CD8 T cells in Susac syndrome. Random hexamers were used to reverse transcribe the RNA input (roughly 0.5 to 1 ug). Each CDR3 protein gets one entry after TCRdb re-called the immunoSEQ multiplex PCR reads with MiXCR. The sample records approximately 170,000 distinct CDR3 sequences, about 90% being singletons. Sequencing input: CD4+ T cells from PBMCs. The receptors come from a human donor in good health.

The rearrangement links TRBV9 to TRBJ2-7, with TRBD2 as a possible D gene (6 bases). Trimming took off 0 bases at V and 4 bases at J, with 11 bases between the two ends. This CDR3 is 14 amino acids long. CDR1 and CDR2 from the germline V gene are SGDLS and YYNGEE. The CDR3 sequence: CASSVGGEDYEQYF. CDR3 DNA sequence: TGTGCCAGCAGCGTAGGAGGGGAGGATTACGAGCAGTACTTC.

The J gene is TRBJ2-7, the V gene TRBV27; no definite D call. Trimming removed 6 bases at V and 0 bases at J, with 9 bases between. Germline V lookup: CDR1 MNHEY, CDR2 SMNVEV (reference sequence). The CDR3 is 13 residues long. The CDR3 is CASRLADSYEQYF. The CDR3 region has the DNA TGTGCCAGCAGGCTGGCGGACTCCTACGAGCAGTACTTC.

The rearrangement uses TRBV18 and TRBJ1-2; D ambiguous. This CDR3 is 15 amino acids long. Trimming took off 2 bases at V and 5 bases at J, with 15 bases between the two ends. From germline, CDR1 is KGHSH and CDR2 LQKENI. The CDR3 sequence: CASSPSPPSPYGYTF. CDR3 sequence (DNA): TGTGCCAGCTCACCATCCCCACCATCCCCATATGGCTACACCTTC.

The chain combines TRBV6-5 with TRBJ2-7, with 7 positions matching TRBD1. CDR1 and CDR2 from the germline V gene are MNHEY and SVGAGI. The junction had 8 bases not matched to a gene; V was cut back by 6 bases and J by 6 bases. The length of the CDR3 is 13 residues. The CDR3: CASSHGDRVEQYF. For the CDR3, the DNA is TGTGCCAGCAGCCACGGAGACAGGGTCGAGCAGTACTTC.

The rearrangement uses TRBV27 and TRBJ2-7; D is perhaps TRBD2 (6 bases). V lost 3 bases and J 3 bases, leaving 18 bases between the germline ends. Germline values: CDR1 MNHEY, CDR2 SMNVEV (reference sequence). This CDR3 spans 16 amino acids. CDR3 sequence: CASSFGGAGKNYEQYF. The DNA for the CDR3 is TGTGCCAGCAGTTTTGGGGGTGCGGGGAAAAACTACGAGCAGTACTTC.

The chain joins TRBV28 to TRBJ2-1; D is undetermined. With 2 bases removed from V and 4 bases from J, the gap between germline ends came to 3 bases. The CDR3 contains 12 residues. Germline V gene lookup returns CDR1 MDHEN and CDR2 SYDVKM. The CDR3 protein is CASSLGYNEQFF. The CDR3 region has the DNA TGTGCCAGCAGTTTAGGGTACAATGAGCAGTTCTTC.

The chain links TRBV7-9 to TRBJ2-2, with D possibly matching TRBD2 (6 bases). The CDR3 loop spans 17 amino acids. Germline CDR1 is SEHNR and CDR2 is FQNEAQ (reference sequence). Trimming shortened V by 8 bases and J by 0 bases, and 19 bases separated the two germline ends. CDR3 sequence: CASPAQGGAANTGELFF. In DNA form, the CDR3 reads TGTGCCAGCCCAGCGCAAGGAGGGGCCGCGAACACCGGGGAGCTGTTTTTT.

The chain employs TRBV20-1 and TRBJ2-2; 9 nucleotides align to TRBD1. CDR1 DFQATT and CDR2 SNEGSKA come from the germline V gene (reference sequence). V shed 6 bases, J shed 6 bases, and the junction held 5 bases outside the gene matches. The CDR3 extends over 13 amino acids. The CDR3 DNA follows: TGCAGTGCCCCGGACAGGGGCGCCGGGGAGCTGTTTTTT. The encoded protein is CSAPDRGAGELFF.

This chain connects TRBV5-1 to TRBJ2-7; no clear D. Germline lookup yields CDR1 SGHRS and CDR2 YFSETQ. The ends were cut back, 5 bases at V and 2 bases at J, with 8 bases in the middle. CDR3 length: 12 residues. The CDR3 reads CASRSSAYEQYF. As DNA, the CDR3 is TGCGCCAGCAGATCCTCTGCCTACGAGCAGTACTTC.

This sequence joins TRBV5-1 and TRBJ2-3; 9 bases match TRBD1. Germline V gene lookup returns CDR1 SGHRS and CDR2 YFSETQ. V was clipped by 3 bases and J by 4 bases; unmatched bases: 3. The length of the CDR3 is 14 residues. The CDR3 spells CASSSWTGADTQYF. The CDR3 DNA reads TGCGCCAGCAGCTCTTGGACAGGGGCAGATACGCAGTATTTT.

The rearrangement uses TRBV12-3 or TRBV12-4 and TRBJ2-2; D might be TRBD1 (5 bases). This CDR3 comprises 15 residues. Trimming took 5 bases from V and 2 from J, leaving 12 bases between them. The CDR3 protein is CASSPTRENTGELFF. The CDR3 DNA is TGTGCCAGCAGTCCCACCAGGGAAAACACCGGGGAGCTGTTTTTT.

The CDR3 here is CASSYSFSPGLASEQYF. For the CDR3, the DNA is TGTGCCAGCAGTTACTCCTTCAGTCCAGGTTTGGCTTCGGAGCAGTACTTC. The J gene is TRBJ2-7, the V gene TRBV6-5, with no clear D. The CDR3 length is 17 residues. Trimming took 0 bases from V and 7 from J, leaving 22 bases between them. Germline V gives CDR1 MNHEY, CDR2 SVGAGI.

This rearrangement joins TRBV30 to TRBJ1-2; D may be TRBD1 (5 bases). The ends were cut back, 0 bases at V and 4 bases at J, with 18 bases in the middle. Germline CDR1 GTSNPN, CDR2 SVGIG (reference sequence). CDR3 size: 16 residues. This chain's CDR3 is CAWSVPRTRGIYGYTF. For the CDR3, the DNA is TGTGCCTGGAGTGTACCCAGGACACGGGGGATCTATGGCTACACCTTC.

The rearrangement joins TRBV29-1 to TRBJ2-2; D is unresolved. The CDR3 loop spans 12 amino acids. Germline CDR1 is SQVTM and CDR2 is ANQGSEA. The V gene lost 2 bases and the J gene lost 4 bases, with 5 bases spanning the gap. CDR3 coding DNA: TGCAGCGTTGAACGACCCACCGGGGAGCTGTTTTTT. Translated: CSVERPTGELFF.

The rearrangement uses TRBV4-1 and TRBJ1-1; no clear D gene. The CDR3 sequence is 17 residues long. Germline-derived CDR1 and CDR2 are MGHRA and YSYEKL. Trimming cost V 4 bases and J 1 base, with 19 bases left between them. This CDR3 reads CASSPNDGRAWNTEAFF. The CDR3, as DNA: TGCGCCAGCAGCCCTAATGACGGAAGGGCCTGGAACACTGAAGCTTTCTTT.

V is TRBV7-8 and J is TRBJ1-6; 10 bases match TRBD1. Trimming cost V 5 bases and J 10 bases; bases outside gene matches: 8. Germline V CDR1 and CDR2: SGHVS, FQNEAQ. The CDR3 runs 15 residues. Here the CDR3 reads CASSRRWDRGSPLHF. The CDR3 coding sequence is TGTGCCAGCAGCCGTCGGTGGGACAGGGGCTCACCCCTCCACTTT. The variable domain in full, completed from reference TRBV7-8 and TRBJ1-6, reads GAGVSQSPRYKVAKRGQDVALRCDPISGHVSLFWYQQALGQGPEFLTYFQNEAQLDKSGLPSDRFFAERPEGSVSTLKIQRTQQEDSAVYLCASSRRWDRGSPLHFGNGTRLTVT.

This clonotype was detected only once. The chain couples TRBV29-1 to TRBJ2-3; D remains unclear. Germline CDR1 SQVTM, CDR2 ANQGSEA. The CDR3 runs 13 residues. Trimming removed 7 bases at V and 1 base at J, with 12 bases between. The CDR3 DNA follows: TGCAGCGACACTGGTATCCGCACAGATACGCAGTATTTT. Its protein is CSDTGIRTDTQYF.

The chain combines TRBV20-1 with TRBJ2-1; 9 bases are shared with TRBD2. Germline V lookup: CDR1 DFQATT, CDR2 SNEGSKA (reference sequence). CDR3 length equals 15 residues. Trimming at V came to 1 base and at J to 6 bases, leaving 7 bases not matched to a gene. The CDR3 coding sequence is TGCAGTGCTAGAGTCGGCGGGAGGGCGATCAATGAGCAGTTCTTC. This encodes CSARVGGRAINEQFF.

The chain is built from TRBV28 and TRBJ2-7; D may be TRBD1 (6 bases). This CDR3 has 14 amino acids. V was cut by 2 bases and J by 0 bases, with 8 bases left in between. Germline CDR1 reads MDHEN; CDR2 reads SYDVKM. CDR3 in DNA: TGTGCCAGCAGTTTAGACAGGCCCTCCTACGAGCAGTACTTC. Translated: CASSLDRPSYEQYF.

This clonotype was picked up one time. V and J are TRBV16 and TRBJ2-3; no reliable D call. V was pared by 4 bases and J by 2 bases, with 10 bases between. The germline gives CDR1 KGHSY, CDR2 FQNENV. The CDR3 is 14 amino acids. This CDR3 is CASSLRAATDTQYF. The DNA of the CDR3 is TGTGCCAGCAGCCTCCGAGCTGCCACAGATACGCAGTATTTT.

Written as DNA, the CDR3 is TGTGCCAGCAGCTCACGGGGGACCCAGTACTTC. This encodes CASSSRGTQYF. The chain uses TRBV7-2 and TRBJ2-5; TRBD2 might be the D (5 bases). CDR1 is SGHTA, CDR2 FQGNSA, per germline. With 4 bases removed from V and 7 bases from J, the gap between germline ends came to 7 bases. CDR3 size: 11 residues.

The chain combines TRBV5-6 with TRBJ1-5; D call uncertain. Trimming removed 4 bases at V and 2 bases at J, with 10 bases between. CDR1 and CDR2 (germline): SGHDT, YYEEEE. The CDR3 consists of 14 residues. CDR3 in DNA: TGTGCCAGCAGCCATCTGGTAGGCAATCAGCCCCAGCATTTT. It is translated as CASSHLVGNQPQHF.

The chain couples TRBV20-1 to TRBJ2-1; no clear D. Germline CDR1 DFQATT, CDR2 SNEGSKA (reference sequence). The CDR3 totals 12 residues. Trimming removed 0 bases from V and 6 bases from J, with 6 bases in between. CDR3 sequence: CSARDRINEQFF. The DNA of the CDR3 is TGCAGTGCTAGAGATCGAATCAATGAGCAGTTCTTC.

This chain links TRBV7-6 with TRBJ1-3; D remains ambiguous. This CDR3 is 15 amino acids long. V lost 5 bases to trimming and J lost 1 base, with 12 bases between them. Germline assignment: CDR1 SGHVS and CDR2 FNYEAQ. The CDR3 coding sequence is TGTGCCAGCAGCCCTAGTCGGGGATCTGGAAACACCATATATTTT. Its translation is CASSPSRGSGNTIYF.

The chain's CDR3 is CASRADRGRNEQFF. In nucleotides, the CDR3 is TGCGCCAGCAGGGCAGACAGGGGTAGAAATGAGCAGTTCTTC. This chain links TRBV5-1 with TRBJ2-1, with 8 bases matching TRBD1. Looked up from germline, CDR1 is SGHRS and CDR2 is YFSETQ. Trimming removed 5 bases from V and 7 bases from J; junction bases left unmatched: 8. CDR3 size: 14 residues.

This clonotype was seen just once. The chain has TRBV7-6 and TRBJ1-4; TRBD1 might be the D (5 bases). The CDR3 is 14 amino acids. CDR1 is SGHVS, CDR2 FNYEAQ, per germline. Trimming left V 5 bases short and J 7 bases short, with 14 bases between. DNA for the CDR3: TGTGCCAGCAGCCCGGGACCCGTCGGTGAAAAACTGTTTTTT. Amino acid sequence: CASSPGPVGEKLFF. Drawing the rest from reference TRBV7-6 and TRBJ1-4, the complete variable domain is GAGVSQSPRYKVTKRGQDVALRCDPISGHVSLYWYRQALGQGPEFLTYFNYEAQQDKSGLPNDRFSAERPEGSISTLTIQRTEQRDSAMYRCASSPGPVGEKLFFGSGTQLSVL.

This clonotype showed up just a few times. The J gene is TRBJ1-5, the V gene TRBV9; 8 bases align to TRBD1. Losses at the gene ends were 4 bases for V and 2 bases for J; bases not matched to a gene: 2. The CDR3 contains 14 residues. Germline V gene data show CDR1 as SGDLS and CDR2 as YYNGEE. The CDR3 DNA reads as TGTGCCAGCAGCTTGACAGGGGGCAATCAGCCCCAGCATTTT. It codes for CASSLTGGNQPQHF.

The J gene is TRBJ2-7, the V gene TRBV20-1; no reliable D call. This CDR3 is 16 amino acids long. V lost 3 bases and J 2 bases, leaving 20 bases between the germline ends. The germline gives CDR1 DFQATT, CDR2 SNEGSKA (reference sequence). The DNA of the CDR3 is TGCAGTGCTAGTGCATCCGAGAGTGCCCTACCCTACGAGCAGTACTTC. It encodes CSASASESALPYEQYF.

The rearrangement uses TRBV9 and TRBJ2-3; D is unclear. Per the germline V gene, CDR1 is SGDLS and CDR2 is YYNGEE. V dropped 4 bases and J dropped 3 bases, with 12 bases sitting between them. This CDR3 is built from 14 residues. The CDR3: CASSPNPRTDTQYF. The CDR3, as DNA: TGTGCCAGCAGCCCTAACCCCCGTACAGATACGCAGTATTTT.

The count of this clonotype is one. The V gene is TRBV29-1, the J gene TRBJ2-7; D possibly corresponds to TRBD1 (6 bases). The CDR3 covers 12 residues. Per germline, CDR1 SQVTM and CDR2 ANQGSEA. Trimming shortened V by 5 bases and J by 2 bases, and 10 bases separated the two germline ends. The DNA of the CDR3 is TGCAGCGTTACGACAGGCACCTACGAGCAGTACTTC. Protein product: CSVTTGTYEQYF.

This rearrangement joins TRBV19 to TRBJ1-2; D is unclear. Trimming cost V 7 bases and J 4 bases, with 7 bases left between them. Looked up from germline, CDR1 is LNHDA and CDR2 is SQIVND (reference sequence). CDR3 size: 11 residues. The CDR3 DNA is TGTGCCAGTATCGGGGTCTATGGCTACACCTTC. It codes for CASIGVYGYTF.